These 3 T cell receptor beta chains originate from one sample sequenced in a study of blood T cell repertoires in COVID-19. Method: immunoSEQ multiplex PCR; TCRdb's copy keeps in-frame clones and lacks some. The table includes 45,000 to 70,000 clones, 82% detected once. Sample: peripheral blood. Source of these receptors: a woman aged 55-69 years with acute or convalescent COVID-19.

V is TRBV15 and J is TRBJ2-1; TRBD1 matches at 7 bases. This CDR3 contains 15 residues. Germline-derived CDR1 and CDR2 are LNHNV and YYDKDF (reference sequence). V lost 5 bases and J lost 0; bases outside the gene matches: 4. This chain's CDR3 is CATSERQGSYNEQFF. The CDR3 nucleotides are TGTGCCACCAGCGAGCGACAGGGCTCCTACAATGAGCAGTTCTTC.

The rearrangement links TRBV7-2 to TRBJ2-1; 14 bases are shared with TRBD2. Germline V gene lookup returns CDR1 SGHTA and CDR2 FQGNSA. The CDR3 spans 17 residues. V lost 5 bases and J lost 1; bases outside the gene matches: 4. The CDR3 nucleotides read TGTGCCAGCAGCCTTCGGACTAGCGGGGGGTCCTACAATGAGCAGTTCTTC. Protein product: CASSLRTSGGSYNEQFF.

This chain links TRBV5-1 with TRBJ2-1, with 9 bases that match TRBD1. The junction had 4 bases not matched to a gene; V was cut back by 2 bases and J by 4 bases. This CDR3 has 15 residues. The germline V gene has CDR1 SGHRS and CDR2 YFSETQ. The CDR3 is CASSLGTGQYNEQFF. CDR3 coding DNA: TGCGCCAGCAGCTTAGGGACAGGGCAATACAATGAGCAGTTCTTC.